This TCR beta chain stems from a study of CD8 T cells in Susac syndrome. Reverse transcription of about 0.5 to 1 ug RNA was carried out with random hexamers. One entry per CDR3 protein results from TCRdb running MiXCR on the immunoSEQ multiplex PCR reads. The table records some 180,000 distinct CDR3 sequences, 85% to 95% of them present only once. The sequenced target, TCR beta, came from blood CD8+ and CD4+ T cells. CD8+ and CD4+ T cells were negatively isolated; TEMRA cells were FACS-enriched. Sequencing input: CD4+ T cells from PBMCs. The sequence derives from a human donor in good health.

CDR3 sequence reads: CASSQAWDIQYF. For the CDR3, the DNA is TGTGCCAGCAGTCAGGCATGGGACATTCAGTACTTC. The chain is built from TRBV7-2 and TRBJ2-4; D uncertain. Germline V gene sequence: CDR1 SGHTA, CDR2 FQGNSA. V lost 6 bases, J lost 8 bases, and 11 bases lay in between. The CDR3 sequence is 12 residues long.